This T cell receptor (beta chain) comes out of a study of T cell responses to AZD1222 COVID-19 vaccine. Assay used: immunoSEQ multiplex PCR; TCRdb lists only in-frame clones, some missing. Found here are roughly 150,000 clones, more than 75% of them singletons; the top ten hold roughly a tenth. Recipients boosted at about 4 weeks or about 12 weeks are pooled. V was clipped by 4 bases and J by 7 bases; unmatched bases: 7. The germline V gene has CDR1 SGHTA and CDR2 FQGNSA. This CDR3 is 15 amino acids long. The clonotype originates from an adult who received the AZD1222 COVID-19 vaccine. Sequencing was performed on peripheral blood, taken 28 days after the second AZD1222 dose. This chain connects TRBV7-2 to TRBJ1-6; the match to TRBD1 covers 7 bases. This CDR3 reads CASSSRQGWNSPLHF. Here the CDR3 DNA reads TGTGCCAGCAGCTCAAGACAGGGATGGAATTCACCCCTCCACTTT.